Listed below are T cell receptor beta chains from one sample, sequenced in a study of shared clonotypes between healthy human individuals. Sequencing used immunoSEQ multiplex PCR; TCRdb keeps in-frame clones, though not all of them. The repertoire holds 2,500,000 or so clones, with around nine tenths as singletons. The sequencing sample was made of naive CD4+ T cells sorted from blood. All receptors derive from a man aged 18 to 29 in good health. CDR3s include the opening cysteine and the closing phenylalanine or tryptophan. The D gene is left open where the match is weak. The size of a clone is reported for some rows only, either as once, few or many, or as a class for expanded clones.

CDR3nt: TGCGCCAGCAGCTTGGCCCCCATCAATCAGCCCCAGCATTTT
CDR3aa: CASSLAPINQPQHF
d_gene: -
j_gene: TRBJ1-5
v_gene: TRBV5-1
abundance: -

CDR3nt: TGTGCCAGCAGTTCAAGCTCCTACGAGCAGTACTTC
CDR3aa: CASSSSSYEQYF
d_gene: -
j_gene: TRBJ2-7
v_gene: TRBV27
abundance: few

CDR3nt: TGTGCCAGTAGTACCCCTAGCGGATCCAACTACGAGCAGTACTTC
CDR3aa: CASSTPSGSNYEQYF
d_gene: TRBD2
j_gene: TRBJ2-7
v_gene: TRBV19
abundance: once

CDR3nt: TGTGCCAGCAGCCCTGGACAGCGGGAGACCCAGTACTTC
CDR3aa: CASSPGQRETQYF
d_gene: -
j_gene: TRBJ2-5
v_gene: TRBV11-2
abundance: -

CDR3nt: TGTGCCAGCAGCTGGGGATTCCGGGACACCTTAAACATTCAGTACTTC
CDR3aa: CASSWGFRDTLNIQYF
d_gene: -
j_gene: TRBJ2-4
v_gene: TRBV5-6
abundance: -

CDR3nt: TGTGCCAGCTCACAAACGTCGACAGGACTGAACACTGAAGCTTTCTTT
CDR3aa: CASSQTSTGLNTEAFF
d_gene: -
j_gene: TRBJ1-1
v_gene: TRBV18
abundance: -

CDR3nt: TGTGCCAGCAGCCAACTAGCGGGGGGACGCACAGATACGCAGTATTTT
CDR3aa: CASSQLAGGRTDTQYF
d_gene: TRBD2
j_gene: TRBJ2-3
v_gene: TRBV5-4
abundance: -

CDR3nt: TGTGCCAGCAGTGAGAGACTATATAATTCACCCCTCCACTTT
CDR3aa: CASSERLYNSPLHF
d_gene: -
j_gene: TRBJ1-6
v_gene: TRBV6-1
abundance: -

CDR3nt: TGTGCCAGCAGCGTATCCGTGGGGGCCTACGAGCAGTACTTC
CDR3aa: CASSVSVGAYEQYF
d_gene: -
j_gene: TRBJ2-7
v_gene: TRBV9
abundance: -

CDR3nt: TGTGCCAGCAGGCCCCGATGGGCAGGGGGCAAGTACGAGCAGTACTTC
CDR3aa: CASRPRWAGGKYEQYF
d_gene: TRBD1
j_gene: TRBJ2-7
v_gene: TRBV6-4
abundance: -

CDR3nt: TGTGCCAGCAGCTACCCGAATGCGGGGGGCGGACAAGAGACCCAGTACTTC
CDR3aa: CASSYPNAGGGQETQYF
d_gene: TRBD2
j_gene: TRBJ2-5
v_gene: TRBV5-4
abundance: -

CDR3nt: TGTGCCTGGAGTGAGGGAGGATCTTCGGAGACCCAGTACTTC
CDR3aa: CAWSEGGSSETQYF
d_gene: -
j_gene: TRBJ2-5
v_gene: TRBV30
abundance: -

CDR3nt: TGTGCCAGCAGCCAGGACAGGGGGCCCTTC
CDR3aa: CASSQDRGPF
d_gene: -
j_gene: TRBJ1-2
v_gene: TRBV21-1
abundance: -

CDR3nt: TGTGCCAGCAGTTCTTCACAGGGGAGGTATGGCTACACCTTC
CDR3aa: CASSSSQGRYGYTF
d_gene: TRBD1
j_gene: TRBJ1-2
v_gene: TRBV6-5
abundance: -

CDR3nt: TGTGCCAGCAATACCGGGACGGAGGGGGGTGAAGCTTTCTTT
CDR3aa: CASNTGTEGGEAFF
d_gene: -
j_gene: TRBJ1-1
v_gene: TRBV2
abundance: -

CDR3nt: TGTGCTAGCAGCCAAGCCGCGAATTCACCCCTCCACTTT
CDR3aa: CASSQAANSPLHF
d_gene: -
j_gene: TRBJ1-6
v_gene: TRBV7-7
abundance: -

CDR3nt: TGTGCCAGCACTACGACAGCCGGAAACACTGAAGCTTTCTTT
CDR3aa: CASTTTAGNTEAFF
d_gene: -
j_gene: TRBJ1-1
v_gene: TRBV6-5
abundance: -

CDR3nt: TGTGCCGTCCCTCTACTAGCGGCAGAGAACACCGGGGAGCTGTTTTTT
CDR3aa: CAVPLLAAENTGELFF
d_gene: TRBD2
j_gene: TRBJ2-2
v_gene: TRBV30
abundance: -

CDR3nt: TGTGCCAGTAGTTTGGAGCTCCGCACAGATACGCAGTATTTT
CDR3aa: CASSLELRTDTQYF
d_gene: -
j_gene: TRBJ2-3
v_gene: TRBV19
abundance: -

CDR3nt: TGTGCCAGCAGCTCCGGGACAGGGGAACCAGATACGCAGTATTTT
CDR3aa: CASSSGTGEPDTQYF
d_gene: TRBD1
j_gene: TRBJ2-3
v_gene: TRBV28
abundance: -

CDR3nt: TGCGCCAGCAGCTTGGAACAGGGCGCCTACAATGAGCAGTTCTTC
CDR3aa: CASSLEQGAYNEQFF
d_gene: -
j_gene: TRBJ2-1
v_gene: TRBV5-1
abundance: -

CDR3nt: TGTGCCAGCAGTTACTCTGACAGGGGGTTGGAGACCCAGTACTTC
CDR3aa: CASSYSDRGLETQYF
d_gene: TRBD1
j_gene: TRBJ2-5
v_gene: TRBV6-5
abundance: -

CDR3nt: TGCGCCAGCAGTTCCCTAGCGGGGGCCTCCTACGAGCAGTACTTC
CDR3aa: CASSSLAGASYEQYF
d_gene: TRBD2
j_gene: TRBJ2-7
v_gene: TRBV5-1
abundance: -

CDR3nt: TGTGCCAGCAGTTTAGGGGGACCGTCTCACCTTAGCAATCAGCCCCAGCATTTT
CDR3aa: CASSLGGPSHLSNQPQHF
d_gene: -
j_gene: TRBJ1-5
v_gene: TRBV28
abundance: -

CDR3nt: TGTGCCACTAGAGTCAGGGAAACCTATGGCTACACCTTC
CDR3aa: CATRVRETYGYTF
d_gene: -
j_gene: TRBJ1-2
v_gene: TRBV2
abundance: -

CDR3nt: TGTGCCAGCAGGGGAGGGGGTTACGAGCAGTACTTC
CDR3aa: CASRGGGYEQYF
d_gene: -
j_gene: TRBJ2-7
v_gene: TRBV6-1
abundance: -

CDR3nt: TGTGCCAGCAGCGTAGCGGGGAACCTGATGAACACTGAAGCTTTCTTT
CDR3aa: CASSVAGNLMNTEAFF
d_gene: -
j_gene: TRBJ1-1
v_gene: TRBV9
abundance: -

CDR3nt: TGCGCCAGCAGCTCGGGACAACCCCCGGTAGGCGAGCAGTACTTC
CDR3aa: CASSSGQPPVGEQYF
d_gene: -
j_gene: TRBJ2-7
v_gene: TRBV5-1
abundance: -

CDR3nt: TGCGCCAGCAGCCAAGATTCGACTAGCGGGAGGATCACACCGTACAATGAGCAGTTCTTC
CDR3aa: CASSQDSTSGRITPYNEQFF
d_gene: TRBD2
j_gene: TRBJ2-1
v_gene: TRBV4-1
abundance: -

CDR3nt: TGTGCCAGCAGCTTAGGGTCGACTAGACCAGAGACCCAGTACTTC
CDR3aa: CASSLGSTRPETQYF
d_gene: -
j_gene: TRBJ2-5
v_gene: TRBV11-2
abundance: -

CDR3nt: TGTGCCAGCAGTCGACTCTATGGCTACACCTTC
CDR3aa: CASSRLYGYTF
d_gene: -
j_gene: TRBJ1-2
v_gene: TRBV28
abundance: -

CDR3nt: TGTGCCAGCAGCCTGGGGGACAGGACCCAAGAGACCCAGTACTTC
CDR3aa: CASSLGDRTQETQYF
d_gene: TRBD1
j_gene: TRBJ2-5
v_gene: TRBV5-4
abundance: -

CDR3nt: TGTGCCATCAGGGGGACGGAGAGCTCCTACGAGCAGTACTTC
CDR3aa: CAIRGTESSYEQYF
d_gene: -
j_gene: TRBJ2-7
v_gene: TRBV10-3
abundance: -

CDR3nt: TGTGCCAGTAGTACCGCCGGGACAGGGGTTAAGCCCCAGCATTTT
CDR3aa: CASSTAGTGVKPQHF
d_gene: TRBD1
j_gene: TRBJ1-5
v_gene: TRBV19
abundance: -

CDR3nt: TGTGCCTGGACATCTGGGGCCAACGTCCTGACTTTC
CDR3aa: CAWTSGANVLTF
d_gene: -
j_gene: TRBJ2-6
v_gene: TRBV30
abundance: -

CDR3nt: TGTGCCAGCAGCGACAGGGGGGGCTCGACAGATACGCAGTATTTT
CDR3aa: CASSDRGGSTDTQYF
d_gene: TRBD1
j_gene: TRBJ2-3
v_gene: TRBV6-5
abundance: -

CDR3nt: TGTGCCAGCAATCCAGGTCCCCGTTCTGCGGACTTCACCGGGGAGCTGTTTTTT
CDR3aa: CASNPGPRSADFTGELFF
d_gene: -
j_gene: TRBJ2-2
v_gene: TRBV6-9
abundance: -

CDR3nt: TGTGCCTGGAGTGAGGCGCCGGGGGGCTACACCATATATTTT
CDR3aa: CAWSEAPGGYTIYF
d_gene: -
j_gene: TRBJ1-3
v_gene: TRBV30
abundance: -

CDR3nt: TGCGCCAGCAGCCATTCGGGGGAAGGGTTGGCAGATACGCAGTATTTT
CDR3aa: CASSHSGEGLADTQYF
d_gene: -
j_gene: TRBJ2-3
v_gene: TRBV4-3
abundance: once

CDR3nt: TGTGCCTGGAGTGGTACAGGTAGGGGTCAGCCCCAGCATTTT
CDR3aa: CAWSGTGRGQPQHF
d_gene: -
j_gene: TRBJ1-5
v_gene: TRBV30
abundance: -

CDR3nt: TGTGCCAGCAGCGTAGTGGGGAGCACAGATACGCAGTATTTT
CDR3aa: CASSVVGSTDTQYF
d_gene: -
j_gene: TRBJ2-3
v_gene: TRBV9
abundance: -

CDR3nt: TGTGCCAGCAGCTTAGTCCCAGGTGCAACTAATGAAAAACTGTTTTTT
CDR3aa: CASSLVPGATNEKLFF
d_gene: -
j_gene: TRBJ1-4
v_gene: TRBV11-2
abundance: -

CDR3nt: TGTGCCAGCAGCTACTACAGTTACAATGAGCAGTTCTTC
CDR3aa: CASSYYSYNEQFF
d_gene: -
j_gene: TRBJ2-1
v_gene: TRBV5-4
abundance: -

CDR3nt: TGTGCCAGCAGTGAAGCTACTAGCGGAGGACAAGAGACCCAGTACTTC
CDR3aa: CASSEATSGGQETQYF
d_gene: TRBD2
j_gene: TRBJ2-5
v_gene: TRBV6-1
abundance: -

CDR3nt: TGTGCCAGCAGTCGGCCGGGATTCTACGAGCAGTACTTC
CDR3aa: CASSRPGFYEQYF
d_gene: -
j_gene: TRBJ2-7
v_gene: TRBV5-6
abundance: -